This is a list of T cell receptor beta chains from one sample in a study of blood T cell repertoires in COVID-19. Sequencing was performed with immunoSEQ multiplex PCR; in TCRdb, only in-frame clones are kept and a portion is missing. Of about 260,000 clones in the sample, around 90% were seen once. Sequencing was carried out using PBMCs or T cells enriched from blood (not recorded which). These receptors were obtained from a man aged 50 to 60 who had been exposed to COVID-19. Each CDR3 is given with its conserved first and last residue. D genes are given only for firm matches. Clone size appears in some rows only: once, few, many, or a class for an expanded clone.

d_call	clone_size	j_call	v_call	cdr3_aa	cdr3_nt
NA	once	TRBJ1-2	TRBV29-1	CSVEFVTEVGYTF	TGCAGCGTTGAATTTGTGACAGAGGTGGGCTACACCTTC
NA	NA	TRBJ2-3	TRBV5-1	CASSRGSSPNTQYF	TGCGCCAGCAGCAGAGGGTCATCCCCTAATACGCAGTATTTT
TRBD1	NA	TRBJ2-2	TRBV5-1	CASSSRTGDTGELFF	TGCGCCAGCAGCTCCCGGACAGGGGACACCGGGGAGCTGTTTTTT
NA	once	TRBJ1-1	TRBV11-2	CASSFEVAEAFF	TGTGCCAGCAGCTTTGAGGTGGCTGAAGCTTTCTTT
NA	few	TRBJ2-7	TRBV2	CASMAGVLSYEQYF	TGTGCCAGCATGGCAGGTGTATTATCATACGAGCAGTACTTC
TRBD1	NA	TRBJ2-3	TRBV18	CASSRQGAGEDTQYF	TGTGCCAGCTCACGACAGGGGGCCGGTGAGGATACGCAGTATTTT
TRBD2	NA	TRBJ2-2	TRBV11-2	CASTPTSGGPRTGELFF	TGTGCCAGCACCCCGACTAGCGGGGGACCGCGCACCGGGGAGCTGTTTTTT
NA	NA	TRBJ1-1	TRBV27	CASSPRTSMNTEAFF	TGTGCCAGCAGTCCGCGGACTTCTATGAACACTGAAGCTTTCTTT
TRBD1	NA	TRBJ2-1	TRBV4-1	CASSQGIPKETGEEQFF	TGCGCCAGCAGCCAGGGAATCCCTAAAGAAACAGGGGAAGAGCAGTTCTTC
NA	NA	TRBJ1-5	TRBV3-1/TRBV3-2	CASSAGLTQSKPQHF	TGTGCCAGCAGCGCAGGGCTAACGCAGTCGAAGCCCCAGCATTTT
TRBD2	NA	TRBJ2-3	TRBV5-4	CASSLSSGASTDTQYF	TGTGCCAGCAGCTTGTCTAGCGGGGCTAGCACAGATACGCAGTATTTT
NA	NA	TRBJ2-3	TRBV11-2	CASSRGQSISTDTQYF	TGTGCCAGCAGCCGCGGACAAAGTATATCCACAGATACGCAGTATTTT
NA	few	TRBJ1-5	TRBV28	CASSPRVWSLGNQPQHF	TGTGCCAGCAGTCCCCGAGTATGGTCTCTGGGCAATCAGCCCCAGCATTTT